A selection of T cell receptor beta chains follows, all from one sample in a study of beta chain features in type 1 diabetes. Sequencing was performed with immunoSEQ multiplex PCR; in TCRdb, only in-frame clones are kept and a portion is missing. This table has just under 150,000 clones, 13% appearing once. Material for sequencing was central memory CD4+ T cells from blood. The receptors shown here come from a man aged 18 to 35 with type 1 diabetes. Each CDR3 is given with its conserved first and last residue. The D gene is left open where the match is weak. A row's size may be missing; if present it is once, few, many or a size class.

>TRBV6-5|.|.|TRBJ1-2
CASRTGQTNYGYTF
TGTGCCAGCAGAACGGGACAAACTAACTATGGCTACACCTTC
>TRBV7-9|many|TRBD1|TRBJ2-5
CASSRDSQETQYF
TGTGCCAGCAGCCGGGACAGCCAAGAGACCCAGTACTTC
>TRBV29-1|.|.|TRBJ2-3
CSVGAASRDTQYF
TGCAGCGTCGGAGCGGCTAGCCGAGATACGCAGTATTTT
>TRBV30|.|TRBD2|TRBJ2-3
CAWRKRGTRDTQYF
TGTGCCTGGAGGAAGCGGGGAACGCGAGATACGCAGTATTTT
>TRBV7-9|many|TRBD1|TRBJ1-1
CASTLDRQGNTEAFF
TGTGCCAGCACCCTCGACCGACAGGGAAACACTGAAGCTTTCTTT
>TRBV6-5|.|.|TRBJ1-1
CASSSHENTEAFF
TGTGCCAGCAGCAGTCATGAGAACACTGAAGCTTTCTTT
>TRBV27|few|.|TRBJ1-5
CASSLGSRPGGPQHF
TGTGCCAGCAGTTTAGGCAGTCGCCCGGGCGGGCCCCAGCATTTT
>TRBV23-1|few|TRBD1|TRBJ2-7
CASSQRDRDSNYYEQYF
TGCGCCAGCAGTCAACGGGACAGGGACTCCAACTACTACGAGCAGTACTTC
>TRBV7-9|.|.|TRBJ2-1
CASSGDWKNNEQFF
TGTGCCAGCAGCGGGGACTGGAAGAACAATGAGCAGTTCTTC
>TRBV5-1|few|TRBD2|TRBJ2-1
CATTSGGDPYNEQFF
TGCGCCACCACTAGCGGGGGGGATCCCTACAATGAGCAGTTCTTC
>TRBV6-5|.|.|TRBJ2-6
CASSYKGAGANVLTF
TGTGCCAGCAGTTACAAGGGAGCTGGGGCCAACGTCCTGACTTTC
>TRBV7-2|few|TRBD1|TRBJ1-3
CASSSLPGGAEGNTIYF
TGTGCCAGCAGCTCCCTCCCAGGGGGCGCGGAAGGAAACACCATATATTTT
>TRBV29-1|many|.|TRBJ2-3
CSVEYMTSTDTQYF
TGCAGCGTTGAGTACATGACTAGCACAGATACGCAGTATTTT
>TRBV4-2|.|.|TRBJ1-5
CASSQEWTRGDQPQHF
TGTGCCAGCAGCCAAGAGTGGACGAGGGGGGATCAGCCCCAGCATTTT
>TRBV2|few|TRBD2|TRBJ2-7
CASTGAGGNSYEQYF
TGTGCCAGCACGGGAGCGGGGGGCAATTCCTACGAGCAGTACTTC
>TRBV29-1|many|.|TRBJ1-4
CSAREGGTNEKLFF
TGCAGCGCCCGTGAGGGGGGAACTAATGAAAAACTGTTTTTT
>TRBV5-1|few|TRBD1|TRBJ2-7
CASSLDTGGYEQYF
TGCGCCAGCAGCTTGGATACAGGGGGCTACGAGCAGTACTTC
>TRBV29-1|few|TRBD1|TRBJ2-6
CSVDEPLQGVNVLTF
TGCAGCGTTGATGAACCGCTACAGGGGGTCAACGTCCTGACTTTC
>TRBV2|.|TRBD1|TRBJ1-5
CASRGTGAQPQHF
TGTGCCAGCAGAGGGACAGGGGCTCAGCCCCAGCATTTT
>TRBV4-1|many|TRBD1|TRBJ1-1
CASSHLGGAEHWRTEAFF
TGCGCCAGCAGCCACCTAGGGGGCGCCGAACACTGGCGTACTGAAGCTTTCTTT
>TRBV21-1|few|.|TRBJ1-6
CASVRRTGRSSYNSPLHF
TGTGCCAGCGTCAGACGGACAGGGCGGAGCTCCTATAATTCACCCCTCCACTTT